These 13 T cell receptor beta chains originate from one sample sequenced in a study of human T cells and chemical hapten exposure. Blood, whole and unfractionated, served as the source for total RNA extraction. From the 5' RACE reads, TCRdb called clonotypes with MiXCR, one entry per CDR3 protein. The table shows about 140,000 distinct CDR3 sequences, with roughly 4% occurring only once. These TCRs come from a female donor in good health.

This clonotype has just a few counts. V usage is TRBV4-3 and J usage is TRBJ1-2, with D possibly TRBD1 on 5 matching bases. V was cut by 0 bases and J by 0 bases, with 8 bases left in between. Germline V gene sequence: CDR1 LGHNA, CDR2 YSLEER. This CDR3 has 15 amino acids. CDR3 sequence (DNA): TGCGCCAGCAGCCAAGATGAGGGGACTAACTATGGCTACACCTTC. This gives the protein CASSQDEGTNYGYTF.

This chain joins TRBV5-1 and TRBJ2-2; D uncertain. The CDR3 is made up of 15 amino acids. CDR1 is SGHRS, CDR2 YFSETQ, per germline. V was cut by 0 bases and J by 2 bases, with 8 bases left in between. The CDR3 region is CASSLESGNTGELFF. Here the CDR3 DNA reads TGCGCCAGCAGCTTGGAGTCTGGTAACACCGGGGAGCTGTTTTTT.

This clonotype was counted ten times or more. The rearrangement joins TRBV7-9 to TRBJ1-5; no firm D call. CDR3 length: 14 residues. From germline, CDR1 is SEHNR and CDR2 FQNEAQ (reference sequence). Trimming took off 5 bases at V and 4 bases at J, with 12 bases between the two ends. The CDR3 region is CASSQGGPNQPQHF. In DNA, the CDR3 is TGTGCCAGCAGCCAAGGCGGGCCGAATCAGCCCCAGCATTTT. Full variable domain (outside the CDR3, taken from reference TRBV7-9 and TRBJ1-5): DTGVSQNPRHKITKRGQNVTFRCDPISEHNRLYWYRQTLGQGPEFLTYFQNEAQLEKSRLLSDRFSAERPKGSFSTLEIQRTEQGDSAMYLCASSQGGPNQPQHFGDGTRLSIL.

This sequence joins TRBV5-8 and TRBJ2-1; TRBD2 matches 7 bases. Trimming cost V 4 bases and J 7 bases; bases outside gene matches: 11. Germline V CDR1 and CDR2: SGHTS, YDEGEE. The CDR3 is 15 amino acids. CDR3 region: CASSRDAGDTNEQFF. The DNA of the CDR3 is TGTGCCAGCAGCCGGGATGCGGGAGACACTAATGAGCAGTTCTTC.

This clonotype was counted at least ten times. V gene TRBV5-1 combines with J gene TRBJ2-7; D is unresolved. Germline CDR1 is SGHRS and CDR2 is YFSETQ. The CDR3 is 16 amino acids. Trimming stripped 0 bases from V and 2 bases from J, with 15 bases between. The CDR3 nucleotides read TGCGCCAGCAGCTTGGCATTATCAACCTTTACCTACGAGCAGTACTTC. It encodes CASSLALSTFTYEQYF.

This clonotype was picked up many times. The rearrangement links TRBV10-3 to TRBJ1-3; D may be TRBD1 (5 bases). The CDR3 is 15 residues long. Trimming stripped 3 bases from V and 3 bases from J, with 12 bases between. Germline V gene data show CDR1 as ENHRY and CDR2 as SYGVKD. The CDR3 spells CAISDMGLSGNTIYF. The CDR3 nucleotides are TGTGCCATCAGTGACATGGGGCTGAGTGGAAACACCATATATTTT.

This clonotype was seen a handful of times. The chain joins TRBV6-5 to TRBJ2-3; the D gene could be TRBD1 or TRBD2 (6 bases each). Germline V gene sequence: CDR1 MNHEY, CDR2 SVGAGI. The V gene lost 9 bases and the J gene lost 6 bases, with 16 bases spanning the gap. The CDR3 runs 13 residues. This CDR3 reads CASRRGRSDTQYF. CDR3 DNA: TGTGCCAGTCGTCGGGGGCGCTCGGATACGCAGTATTTT.

The CDR3 nucleotides read TGCAGCGTGAGGGGACAGGGGGTAGAGACCCAGTACTTC. This gives the protein CSVRGQGVETQYF. This chain joins TRBV29-1 and TRBJ2-5; TRBD1 matches 11 bases. The germline gives CDR1 SQVTM, CDR2 ANQGSEA. This CDR3 has 13 residues. The junction had 4 bases not matched to a gene; V was cut back by 6 bases and J by 4 bases.

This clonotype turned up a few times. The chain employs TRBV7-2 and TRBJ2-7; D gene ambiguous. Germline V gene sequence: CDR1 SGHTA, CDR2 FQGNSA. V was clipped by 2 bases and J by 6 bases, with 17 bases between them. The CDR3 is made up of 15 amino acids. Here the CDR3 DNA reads TGTGCCAGCAGCTTAAGTAGTCTCAGTCTGCTCGAGCAGTACTTC. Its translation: CASSLSSLSLLEQYF. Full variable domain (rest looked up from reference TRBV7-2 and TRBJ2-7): GAGVSQSPSNKVTEKGKDVELRCDPISGHTALYWYRQSLGQGLEFLIYFQGNSAPDKSGLPSDRFSAERTGGSVSTLTIQRTQQEDSAVYLCASSLSSLSLLEQYFGPGTRLTVT.

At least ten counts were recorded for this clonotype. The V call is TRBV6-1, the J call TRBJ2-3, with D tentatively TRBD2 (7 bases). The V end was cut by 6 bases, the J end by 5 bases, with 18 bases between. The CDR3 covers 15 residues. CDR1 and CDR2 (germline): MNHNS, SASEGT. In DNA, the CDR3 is TGTGCCAGCAGAAAAGAGGGGGGGCGGGGAGATACGCAGTATTTT. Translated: CASRKEGGRGDTQYF.

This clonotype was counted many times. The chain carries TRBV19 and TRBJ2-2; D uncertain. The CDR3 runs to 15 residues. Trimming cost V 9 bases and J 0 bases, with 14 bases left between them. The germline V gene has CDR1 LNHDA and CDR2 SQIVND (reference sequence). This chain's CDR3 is CASLGRTANTGELFF. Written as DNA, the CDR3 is TGTGCCAGCCTTGGACGCACCGCGAACACCGGGGAGCTGTTTTTT.

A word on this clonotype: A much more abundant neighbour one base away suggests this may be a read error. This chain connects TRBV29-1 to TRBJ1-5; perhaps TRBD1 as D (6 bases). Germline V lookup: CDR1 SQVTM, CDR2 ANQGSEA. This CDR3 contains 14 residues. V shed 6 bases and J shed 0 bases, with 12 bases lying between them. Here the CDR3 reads CSVGGGGSNQPQHF. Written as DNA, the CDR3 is TGCAGCGTCGGGGGAGGGGGTAGCAATCAGCCCCAGCATTTT. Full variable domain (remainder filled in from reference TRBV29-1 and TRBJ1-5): SAVISQKPSRDICQRGTSLTIQCQVDSQVTMMFWYRQQPGQSLTLIATANQGSEATYESGFVIDKFPISRPNLTFSTLTVSNMSPEDSSIYLCSVGGGGSNQPQHFGDGTRLSIL.

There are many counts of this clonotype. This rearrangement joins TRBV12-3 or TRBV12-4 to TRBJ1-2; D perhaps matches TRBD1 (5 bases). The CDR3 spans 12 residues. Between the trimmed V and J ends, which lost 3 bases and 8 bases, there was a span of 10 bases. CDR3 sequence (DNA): TGTGCCAGCAGTTTCGGGGGTCGAGGCTACACCTTC. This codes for CASSFGGRGYTF.